The 22 T cell receptor beta chains below all came from one sample that was sequenced in a study of blood T cell repertoires in COVID-19. The data were produced by immunoSEQ multiplex PCR, yet TCRdb's version contains in-frame clones alone and is incomplete. The sample has roughly 500,000 clones; approximately 85% are singletons. Sequencing input: peripheral blood. These receptors all stem from a human donor in a cohort sampled during active COVID-19.

V and J are TRBV19 and TRBJ2-5; TRBD1 might be the D (5 bases). CDR1 is LNHDA, CDR2 SQIVND, per germline (reference sequence). CDR3 length equals 14 residues. V lost 4 bases, J lost 5 bases, and 14 bases lay in between. This CDR3 is CASSTSGRDETQYF. DNA for the CDR3: TGTGCCAGTAGTACTTCCGGCAGGGATGAGACCCAGTACTTC. The whole variable domain, filled in from reference TRBV19 and TRBJ2-5, reads DGGITQSPKYLFRKEGQNVTLSCEQNLNHDAMYWYRQDPGQGLRLIYYSQIVNDFQKGDIAEGYSVSREKKESFPLTVTSAQKNPTAFYLCASSTSGRDETQYFGPGTRLLVL.

This clone has more than one count but fewer than ten. The rearrangement uses TRBV18 and TRBJ1-2; D ambiguous. The CDR3 has 14 amino acids. The germline gives CDR1 KGHSH, CDR2 LQKENI. The V and J ends lost 3 bases and 4 bases respectively, with 12 bases between them. The CDR3 reads CASSPSGVTYGYTF. CDR3 nucleotides: TGTGCCAGCTCACCCTCCGGGGTTACCTATGGCTACACCTTC.

In regard to this clone: Compared with germline, one end of the junction differs, possibly owing to a read error. V usage is TRBV18 and J usage is TRBJ1-2; 7 nucleotides match TRBD1. There are 15 residues in the CDR3. The V gene's germline CDR1 is KGHSH and CDR2 LQKENI. The CDR3 sequence: CASSPPDRAAYGYTF. Here the CDR3 DNA reads TGTGCCAGCTCACCACCAGACAGGGCCGCCTATGGTTACACCTTC.

The chain carries TRBV25-1 and TRBJ1-2; no definite D call. The CDR3 loop spans 13 amino acids. The germline V gene has CDR1 MGHDK and CDR2 SYGVNS. Trimming left V 4 bases short and J 4 bases short, with 10 bases between. The CDR3 protein is CASSAAGSYGYTF. In nucleotides, the CDR3 is TGTGCCAGCAGTGCGGCGGGAAGCTATGGCTACACCTTC.

This chain connects TRBV7-2 to TRBJ2-3; no definite D call. The V gene lost 4 bases and the J gene lost 4 bases, with 18 bases spanning the gap. Germline V gene lookup returns CDR1 SGHTA and CDR2 FQGNSA. There are 16 residues in the CDR3. The CDR3 coding sequence is TGTGCCAGCAGCTCTTTTTATACCCGATCGGCAGATACGCAGTATTTT. This gives the protein CASSSFYTRSADTQYF. The complete variable domain, with remaining parts taken from reference TRBV7-2 and TRBJ2-3, reads GAGVSQSPSNKVTEKGKDVELRCDPISGHTALYWYRQSLGQGLEFLIYFQGNSAPDKSGLPSDRFSAERTGGSVSTLTIQRTQQEDSAVYLCASSSFYTRSADTQYFGPGTRLTVL.

The J gene is TRBJ1-1, the V gene TRBV12-3 or TRBV12-4; unclear D gene. V dropped 3 bases and J dropped 7 bases, with 12 bases sitting between them. The length of the CDR3 is 13 residues. The CDR3 coding sequence is TGTGCCAGCAGTTTTAATCTGCGGATTGAAGCTTTCTTT. It codes for CASSFNLRIEAFF.

This chain links TRBV4-1 with TRBJ1-4; 10 nucleotides match TRBD1. CDR3 size: 16 residues. The J segment lost 5 bases and the V segment lost 5 bases, leaving 8 bases of the junction unmatched. CDR1 is MGHRA and CDR2 is YSYEKL in the germline V gene. CDR3: CASSSRDRGPNEKLFF. The CDR3 nucleotides read TGCGCCAGCAGCTCCCGGGACAGGGGACCAAATGAAAAACTGTTTTTT.

The V call is TRBV5-5, the J call TRBJ2-7, with 9 positions matching TRBD1. Trimming took 2 bases from V and 5 from J; bases not matched to a gene: 8. The length of the CDR3 is 15 residues. The germline V gene encodes CDR1 SGHKS and CDR2 YYEKEE (reference sequence). The CDR3 region has the DNA TGTGCCAGCAGCTTAACCGGGACAGGGTCCCACGAGCAGTACTTC. Translated, it gives CASSLTGTGSHEQYF.

This chain links TRBV15 with TRBJ2-7; 9 positions agree with TRBD1. In germline, CDR1 is LNHNV, CDR2 YYDKDF (reference sequence). J was trimmed by 7 bases and V by 5 bases; bases with no gene match: 9. There are 14 residues in the CDR3. This CDR3 is CATSPPFGTGEQYF. The CDR3 DNA is TGTGCCACCAGCCCGCCCTTCGGGACAGGGGAGCAGTACTTC. Together with reference TRBV15 and TRBJ2-7, the CDR3 gives the full variable domain: DAMVIQNPRYQVTQFGKPVTLSCSQTLNHNVMYWYQQKSSQAPKLLFHYYDKDFNNEADTPDNFQSRRPNTSFCFLDIRSPGLGDTAMYLCATSPPFGTGEQYFGPGTRLTVT.

The chain joins TRBV28 to TRBJ1-4, with TRBD1 matching 9 bases. This CDR3 is 17 amino acids long. The V gene's germline CDR1 is MDHEN and CDR2 SYDVKM. V gave up 5 bases and J gave up 0 bases; unmatched junction bases: 7. The CDR3 nucleotides read TGTGCCAGCAGTCTACAGGGGGCTCGACCAACTAATGAAAAACTGTTTTTT. Residues: CASSLQGARPTNEKLFF.

The chain has TRBV7-2 and TRBJ2-1; TRBD1 aligns across 7 bases. The CDR3 length is 14 residues. Germline CDR1 reads SGHTA; CDR2 reads FQGNSA. V lost 5 bases, J lost 5 bases, and 6 bases stayed unmatched. The CDR3 sequence: CASSRTGSNNEQFF. The CDR3 region has the DNA TGTGCCAGCAGCCGGACAGGTAGCAACAATGAGCAGTTCTTC.

V usage is TRBV18 and J usage is TRBJ1-5, with D possibly being TRBD1 (6 bases). The CDR3 covers 15 residues. V was shortened by 3 bases and J by 1 base, with 10 bases between the two germline ends. Germline lookup yields CDR1 KGHSH and CDR2 LQKENI. CDR3 sequence reads: CASSPGQGSNQPQHF. The DNA for the CDR3 is TGTGCCAGCTCACCGGGACAAGGCAGCAATCAGCCCCAGCATTTT.

This chain links TRBV30 with TRBJ2-1; TRBD2 is a possible D gene (6 bases). This CDR3 spans 14 amino acids. Per the germline V gene, CDR1 is GTSNPN and CDR2 is SVGIG (reference sequence). The V gene lost 5 bases and the J gene lost 2 bases, with 13 bases spanning the gap. In DNA, the CDR3 is TGTGCCTGGGCCGGGACGGGAGCCTACAATGAGCAGTTCTTC. Amino acids: CAWAGTGAYNEQFF.

The genes are TRBV30 and TRBJ2-2, with D possibly matching TRBD2 (5 bases). Germline V gene sequence: CDR1 GTSNPN, CDR2 SVGIG (reference sequence). The CDR3 extends over 15 amino acids. Trimming pared 0 bases from V and 2 bases from J, leaving 10 bases between. Here the CDR3 DNA reads TGTGCCTGGAGTGTCCCTAGCCCAAACACCGGGGAGCTGTTTTTT. Translated, it gives CAWSVPSPNTGELFF.

The chain employs TRBV7-3 and TRBJ2-1, with D possibly matching TRBD2 (6 bases). The CDR3 spans 13 residues. CDR1 is SGHTA and CDR2 is FQGTGA in the germline V gene. The V and J ends lost 2 bases and 7 bases respectively, with 9 bases between them. Written as DNA, the CDR3 is TGTGCCAGCAGCTTACTAGCGACTAATGAGCAGTTCTTC. It encodes CASSLLATNEQFF. The variable domain in full, with the rest retrieved from reference TRBV7-3 and TRBJ2-1, is GAGVSQTPSNKVTEKGKYVELRCDPISGHTALYWYRQSLGQGPEFLIYFQGTGAADDSGLPNDRFFAVRPEGSVSTLKIQRTERGDSAVYLCASSLLATNEQFFGPGTRLTVL.

V usage is TRBV15 and J usage is TRBJ1-1; D unclear. This CDR3 has 15 residues. Trimming stripped 0 bases from V and 4 bases from J, with 12 bases between. Germline CDR1 LNHNV, CDR2 YYDKDF (reference sequence). The CDR3 nucleotides read TGTGCCACCAGCAGAGAGGTCGGGGAGGGCACTGAAGCTTTCTTT. Protein: CATSREVGEGTEAFF.

This chain uses TRBV30 with TRBJ1-5; D may be TRBD1 (6 bases). The CDR3 loop spans 14 amino acids. Trimming removed 0 bases from V and 6 bases from J, with 12 bases in between. From germline, CDR1 is GTSNPN and CDR2 SVGIG (reference sequence). This chain's CDR3 is CAWSVQGIGQPQHF. CDR3 coding DNA: TGTGCCTGGAGTGTACAGGGAATAGGTCAGCCCCAGCATTTT.

The chain carries TRBV7-2 and TRBJ2-1; 10 bases line up with TRBD2. Per the germline V gene, CDR1 is SGHTA and CDR2 is FQGNSA. The CDR3 is 15 amino acids. Trimming removed 1 base from V and 8 bases from J; junction bases left unmatched: 5. CDR3 nucleotides: TGTGCCAGCAGCTTAGTTCCTAGCGGGAGACATGAGCAGTTCTTC. This encodes CASSLVPSGRHEQFF.

The genes are TRBV7-2 and TRBJ2-1, with a weak D call TRBD1 (6 bases). The CDR3 extends over 15 amino acids. From germline, CDR1 is SGHTA and CDR2 FQGNSA. Trimming stripped 5 bases from V and 4 bases from J, with 15 bases between. CDR3 in DNA: TGTGCCAGCAGCACCGAGTGGGGGCCGTACAATGAGCAGTTCTTC. Translating it yields CASSTEWGPYNEQFF.

The chain links TRBV2 to TRBJ1-5, with D possibly being TRBD1 (5 bases). The length of the CDR3 is 15 residues. With 6 bases removed from V and 7 bases from J, the gap between germline ends came to 19 bases. CDR1 is SNHLY, CDR2 FYNNEI, per germline. This chain's CDR3 is CASSERLGEGQPQHF. In DNA, the CDR3 is TGTGCCAGCAGCGAGAGGCTAGGGGAAGGGCAGCCCCAGCATTTT.

This chain links TRBV6-6 with TRBJ1-2, with 8 bases lining up with TRBD1. V gave up 5 bases and J gave up 6 bases; unmatched junction bases: 11. Germline CDR1 is MNHNY and CDR2 is SVGAGI (reference sequence). The CDR3 sequence is 15 residues long. The CDR3, as DNA: TGTGCCAGCAGTAGTATCGGACAGGGAAGTGATGGCTACACCTTC. Protein: CASSSIGQGSDGYTF.

V is TRBV30 and J is TRBJ2-1; 16 bases are a match to TRBD2. The V gene's germline CDR1 is GTSNPN and CDR2 SVGIG (reference sequence). The CDR3 is made up of 16 amino acids. The CDR3 loop is CASGRGLAGGLNEQFF. As DNA, the CDR3 is TGTGCTTCCGGGCGGGGACTAGCGGGAGGGCTCAATGAGCAGTTCTTC.